The present T cell receptor beta chain was sequenced within a study of CD8+ T cells in alopecia areata (dated 2018 in TCRdb). Regarding the complete study: To study T cell clonal expansion in alopecia areata, the researchers applied high-throughput TCRbeta sequencing to both the C3H/HeJ mouse model and human patients. Human TCRbeta sequencing covered scalp tissue and sorted CD4+ and CD8+ peripheral blood T cells from patchy and totalis/universalis alopecia areata patients and healthy controls. TCRbeta CDR3 regions were amplified by immunoSEQ multiplex PCR with 35 Vbeta forward and 13 Jbeta reverse primers. RNA was extracted with the PAXgene miRNA kit for fixed scalp, the miRNeasy kit for PBMCs, and the RNeasy kit for mouse skin. Scalp clonality was compared among normal scalp (n=4), patchy alopecia areata scalp (n=8), and alopecia totalis/universalis scalp (n=8).

About this clone: The specificity of this receptor is unknown. Base quality data are lacking; no much larger clone is found one base away. Other DNA sequences of this sample code for an identical CDR3.

From the germline V gene, CDR1 is SQVTM and CDR2 is ANQGSEA. The CDR3 covers 12 residues, taking in both the cysteine and the phenylalanine. The sequence is cut down to CDR3 DNA, 36 bases in frame from base 1. The junction shows trimming of 7 bases on V and 2 bases on J, and the gene matches do not reach 1 base of it. After PBMCs were isolated by density centrifugation and stained for CD3, CD4 and CD8, a FACSAria was used to sort CD4+ and CD8+ T cells. Scalp biopsies and blood samples were provided by unaffected controls. Library preparation employed the immunoSEQ multiplex PCR assay. RNA was extracted from all samples and reverse transcribed into cDNA, which served as template for TCR sequencing. First-strand cDNA was synthesized with SuperScript III using a 2:1 mix of oligo-dT and random hexamers. Amplification bias was assessed with a synthetic immune receptor repertoire, and residual bias was removed computationally. The study's processing was this. Raw reads were preprocessed to remove errors, and CDR3 was defined by IMGT conventions from the conserved cysteine to phenylalanine. Clonality was calculated as 1 minus Shannon entropy normalized by log2 of the number of productive unique TCRs. Scalp TCRbeta sequences were cross-referenced with sorted blood CD4 and CD8 repertoires so that the CD4 or CD8 identity of scalp clones could be inferred. What TCRdb holds here is the immuneACCESS table cut down to in-frame rearrangements. Part of the clones is not present; checked against another copy, under half of the missing clones reflect an unresolved V gene, and the others are unexplained. V and J calls and clone size are as listed in that table; D and trimming were resolved from the DNA. The sample table lists roughly 150,000 clones, around 55% of them with a count of one. The ten biggest clones cover around 5% of the sample.

Broad study findings and their caveats: Shared TCR sequences between patients were less evident than in mice, which may be partly attributable to HLA diversity in the patient population. Unlike mouse skin, which is dominated by gammadelta T cells, normal human skin has resident alphabeta T cells that are also sequenced, and this complicates analysis of the scalp TCR repertoire. Higher clonality and more expanded CD8+ clones were observed in lesional scalp than in normal scalp, particularly in alopecia totalis/universalis, a finding suggestive of antigenic drive.

The sequence joins TRBV29-1 to TRBJ2-5; 10 bases in between match TRBD2. This receptor was obtained from a human donor in good health. The sample was CD4+ T cells sorted from blood. The DNA reads as follows: TGCAGCGCTAGCGGGGGACAAGAGACCCAGTACTTC. This gives the protein CSASGGQETQYF.